This record concerns one T cell receptor (beta chain) sequence. The entry originates in a study of blood T cell repertoires in COVID-19. About the research overall: Samples taken during acute and convalescent COVID-19 were collected in the United States, Italy and Spain. Sample material is recorded as cDNA or gDNA derived from T cells, B-cell-depleted T cells, or PBMCs.

Per the original data handling: Scientists estimated how many nucleated cells there were by amplifying reference gene primers. TCRdb's table, derived via immunoSEQ multiplex PCR, lists solely in-frame clones and lacks some. V, J and clone size reflect that table, while D and trimming were determined from the DNA. The table lists 95,000 to 150,000 clones, 85% to 90% of them singletons. The length of the CDR3 is 16 residues. The ends lost 6 bases at V and 1 base at J; junction bases unmatched: 11. Germline CDR1 and CDR2: ENHRY and SYGVKD. The sequenced sample was peripheral blood. The chain recombines TRBV10-3 with TRBJ2-7; 8 bases align to TRBD1. This clonotype was obtained from a man in his fifties or sixties with acute or convalescent COVID-19. Here the CDR3 DNA reads TGTGCCATCAGGAGCAACAGGGGGACCTCTTCCTACGAGCAGTACTTC. It codes for CAIRSNRGTSSYEQYF.